These 20 T cell receptor beta chains came from one sample sequenced in a study of graft-versus-host responses after intestinal transplantation (dated by TCRdb to 2020 to 2022). Per the publication, the time point label means: cells obtained before transplantation from donor or recipient. Library preparation was by the immunoSEQ multiplex PCR assay. This is the immuneACCESS table as TCRdb keeps it, with only in-frame sequences that have V and J called. A part of the clones is gone; compared with another copy, unresolved V genes explain less than half, and the rest is unexplained. This sample has about 100,000 clones in its table, and more than 85% of those were observed once. Together, the top ten hold 0.9% to 1% of the sample. The antigens of these receptors remain unknown. Sequencing was performed on unstimulated CD4+ T cells sorted from spleen or lymph node cells, taken before transplant. The receptor source for this set is a human donor who was the organ donor for an intestinal transplant.

Note on this clone: One end of the junction fails to match germline, which may point to a read error. The chain combines TRBV28 with TRBJ2-1, with D possibly matching TRBD1 (5 bases). Germline lookup yields CDR1 MDHEN and CDR2 SYDVKM. This CDR3 contains 19 residues. CDR3 amino acids: CASSLGILSQWGSDNEQFF. CDR3 DNA: TGTGCCAGCAGTTTGGGTATTTTGTCCCAGTGGGGCTCCGACAATGAGCAGTTCTTC.

This chain joins TRBV6-1 and TRBJ2-2, with 14 bases identical to TRBD2. The CDR3 consists of 17 residues. Looked up from germline, CDR1 is MNHNS and CDR2 is SASEGT. Trimming cost V 1 base and J 7 bases; bases outside gene matches: 5. Written as DNA, the CDR3 is TGTGCCAGCAGTGAAGGACTAGCGGGGGGGCCAGGCGGGGAGCTGTTTTTT. The encoded protein is CASSEGLAGGPGGELFF.

The genes are TRBV23-1 and TRBJ1-2; 8 bases fit TRBD1. TRBV23-1 is reported as an ORF; its role is uncertain. The trim removed 6 bases at V and 5 bases at J, leaving 14 bases unmatched. The CDR3 length is 16 residues. CDR3 in DNA: TGCGCCAGCAGCCGGTTGAGGACAGGGAGGATATATGGCTACACCTTC. This encodes CASSRLRTGRIYGYTF.

This chain joins TRBV19 and TRBJ2-5; D is ambiguous. Germline values: CDR1 LNHDA, CDR2 SQIVND (reference sequence). The length of the CDR3 is 13 residues. The V end was cut by 3 bases, the J end by 2 bases, with 7 bases between. The CDR3 loop is CASSMRYQETQYF. CDR3 nucleotide sequence: TGTGCCAGTAGTATGAGATATCAAGAGACCCAGTACTTC.

This rearrangement joins TRBV4-1 to TRBJ1-5; no definite D call. Trimming took off 5 bases at V and 6 bases at J, with 17 bases between the two ends. Per germline, CDR1 MGHRA and CDR2 YSYEKL. This CDR3 is built from 15 residues. The CDR3 sequence: CASSSLEAFAQPQHF. CDR3 bases: TGCGCCAGCAGCTCTCTAGAGGCCTTTGCTCAGCCCCAGCATTTT.

This chain connects TRBV6-6 to TRBJ2-5; no firm D call. The germline V and J ends were trimmed by 7 bases and 2 bases, with 14 bases remaining between them. The CDR3 extends over 14 amino acids. Germline V lookup: CDR1 MNHNY, CDR2 SVGAGI (reference sequence). The DNA for the CDR3 is TGTGCCAGCACCCCGGGCGGTTTTCAAGAGACCCAGTACTTC. Its protein product is CASTPGGFQETQYF.

In DNA form, the CDR3 reads TGCAGCGTTGCGGGGACAGGGGATGGCACTGAAGCTTTCTTT. Its translation is CSVAGTGDGTEAFF. This rearrangement joins TRBV29-1 to TRBJ1-1; 10 bases agree with TRBD1. CDR1 is SQVTM and CDR2 is ANQGSEA in the germline V gene. The CDR3 is 14 amino acids. The ends lost 4 bases at V and 4 bases at J; junction bases unmatched: 6.

V and J are TRBV7-2 and TRBJ1-3; 10 bases line up with TRBD1. Germline values: CDR1 SGHTA, CDR2 FQGNSA. This CDR3 spans 17 amino acids. J gave up 4 bases and V 0 bases, and 6 bases lay outside the gene matches. DNA for the CDR3: TGTGCCAGCAGCTTAGCATCGACAGGGGGCAAAGGAAACACCATATATTTT. Translation gives CASSLASTGGKGNTIYF.

The rearrangement links TRBV10-2 to TRBJ2-2; 9 bases match TRBD2. The CDR3 has 16 residues. The germline CDR1 and CDR2 sequences are WSHSY and SAAADI. Losses at the gene ends were 6 bases for V and 4 bases for J; bases not matched to a gene: 9. Here the CDR3 reads CASRGVGGGGTGELFF. For the CDR3, the DNA is TGCGCCAGCAGAGGAGTCGGCGGGGGGGGCACCGGGGAGCTGTTTTTT.

This chain connects TRBV11-2 to TRBJ2-5, with D unclear. Trimming took off 3 bases at V and 1 base at J, with 12 bases between the two ends. CDR1 and CDR2 from the germline V gene are SGHAT and FQNNGV. CDR3 size: 15 residues. The CDR3 DNA reads TGTGCCAGCAGCTTTCCCACGCGGACCCAAGAGACCCAGTACTTC. Translating it yields CASSFPTRTQETQYF.

V usage is TRBV9 and J usage is TRBJ2-5; maybe TRBD2 (6 bases). Between the trimmed V and J ends, which lost 4 bases and 4 bases, there was a span of 11 bases. CDR1 SGDLS and CDR2 YYNGEE come from the germline V gene. This CDR3 comprises 13 residues. In nucleotides, the CDR3 is TGTGCCAGCAGCCTGGGACTCGCAGAGACCCAGTACTTC. Protein product: CASSLGLAETQYF.

The chain has TRBV2 and TRBJ1-6; D uncertain. Trimming stripped 6 bases from V and 6 bases from J, with 9 bases between. CDR3 length: 13 amino acids. In germline, CDR1 is SNHLY, CDR2 FYNNEI. The CDR3 DNA reads as TGTGCCAGCAGCGCTGCCCCTAATTCACCCCTCCACTTT. Translation gives CASSAAPNSPLHF.

V and J are TRBV6-6 and TRBJ2-5, with a possible D match to TRBD2 (6 bases). The CDR3 spans 14 residues. Between the trimmed V and J ends, which lost 3 bases and 5 bases, there was a span of 13 bases. CDR1 and CDR2 (germline): MNHNY, SVGAGI (reference sequence). The CDR3 reads CASSYERGGETQYF. The CDR3 DNA reads as TGTGCCAGCAGTTATGAACGGGGAGGCGAGACCCAGTACTTC.

This clone was seen a handful of times. The chain carries TRBV19 and TRBJ2-7; D possibly uses TRBD1 or TRBD2 (6 bases each). The CDR3 totals 13 residues. The V end lost 7 bases, the J end lost 2 bases, and 12 bases lay between the germline ends. Germline values: CDR1 LNHDA, CDR2 SQIVND (reference sequence). CDR3 coding DNA: TGTGCCAGTAAAGGGGGGATTACCTACGAGCAGTACTTC. Amino acids: CASKGGITYEQYF.

This clone was picked up one time. The V gene is TRBV11-3, the J gene TRBJ2-5; either TRBD1 or TRBD2 may fit D (5 bases each). The DNA matches TRBJ2-7 better at its end, which makes the J call doubtful. Germline V CDR1 and CDR2: SGHNT, YENEEA. This CDR3 is 15 amino acids long. CDR3 in DNA: TGTGCCAGCAAAACCTTCCGGGGCCAACCCTACGAGCAGTACTTC. The encoded protein is CASKTFRGQPYEQYF.

This sequence joins TRBV5-6 and TRBJ2-7, with 9 bases lining up with TRBD1. The CDR3 spans 15 residues. Per germline, CDR1 SGHDT and CDR2 YYEEEE. Trimming at V came to 1 base and at J to 1 base, leaving 3 bases not matched to a gene. CDR3 coding DNA: TGTGCCAGCAGCTTGTATGGACAGGGGTCCTACGAGCAGTACTTC. Translating gives CASSLYGQGSYEQYF.

The chain recombines TRBV5-1 with TRBJ2-7, with D perhaps matching TRBD1 (5 bases). V shed 2 bases and J shed 4 bases, with 16 bases lying between them. The CDR3 is made up of 15 amino acids. In germline, CDR1 is SGHRS, CDR2 YFSETQ. The CDR3 sequence: CASSFGRQGIYEQYF. CDR3 in DNA: TGCGCCAGCAGCTTCGGTCGGCAGGGTATATACGAGCAGTACTTC. The whole variable domain, filled in from reference TRBV5-1 and TRBJ2-7, reads KAGVTQTPRYLIKTRGQQVTLSCSPISGHRSVSWYQQTPGQGLQFLFEYFSETQRNKGNFPGRFSGRQFSNSRSEMNVSTLELGDSALYLCASSFGRQGIYEQYFGPGTRLTVT.

The chain carries TRBV5-6 and TRBJ2-3, with D possibly matching TRBD2 (6 bases). The CDR3 totals 15 residues. Germline V CDR1 and CDR2: SGHDT, YYEEEE. Trimming took off 1 base at V and 3 bases at J, with 12 bases between the two ends. The CDR3 region has the DNA TGTGCCAGCAGCTTGCGTGCGGGGATAACAGATACGCAGTATTTT. Translating gives CASSLRAGITDTQYF.

This clone turned up a few times. DNA of the CDR3: TGTGCCAGCAGCTTAATGGGGGCGGGAACCGGGGAGCTGTTTTTT. This encodes CASSLMGAGTGELFF. The rearrangement links TRBV11-1 to TRBJ2-2, with D possibly being TRBD1 or TRBD2 (6 bases each). The CDR3 is 15 amino acids. V lost 2 bases and J lost 5, with 12 bases in between. In germline, CDR1 is SGHAT, CDR2 FQDESV (reference sequence). The entire variable domain, with the rest obtained from reference TRBV11-1 and TRBJ2-2, is as follows: EAEVAQSPRYKITEKSQAVAFWCDPISGHATLYWYRQILGQGPELLVQFQDESVVDDSQLPKDRFSAERLKGVDSTLKIQPAELGDSAMYLCASSLMGAGTGELFFGEGSRLTVL.

This clone was detected only a few times. The chain carries TRBV4-2 and TRBJ2-2; D gene unclear. V was shortened by 0 bases and J by 4 bases, with 6 bases between the two germline ends. The CDR3 contains 14 residues. Germline CDR1 reads LGHNA; CDR2 reads YNFKEQ. The CDR3: CASSQEASTGELFF. Written as DNA, the CDR3 is TGTGCCAGCAGCCAAGAAGCTAGCACCGGGGAGCTGTTTTTT.